This T cell receptor (beta chain) was found in a study of naive and memory T cell subsets. Ligated cDNA underwent four rounds of PCR with nested alpha and beta constant region primers and SP2. TCRdb itself ran the 5' RACE reads through MiXCR, one entry per CDR3 protein. The sample has 55,000 to 70,000 distinct CDR3 sequences; 7% to 8.5% are singletons. CDR1 ENHRY and CDR2 SYGVKD come from the germline V gene. CDR3 length equals 15 residues. Trimming stripped 3 bases from V and 0 bases from J, with 10 bases between. The library had UMIs added by 3' ligation of an oligonucleotide to TCR cDNA. This clonotype was recorded many times.

The chain links TRBV10-3 to TRBJ2-3; D possibly corresponds to TRBD2 (5 bases). The receptor was isolated from a male donor in good health. As DNA, the CDR3 is TGTGCCATCAGTGACGGCGGCGGGAGCACAGATACGCAGTATTTT. Amino acid sequence: CAISDGGGSTDTQYF.